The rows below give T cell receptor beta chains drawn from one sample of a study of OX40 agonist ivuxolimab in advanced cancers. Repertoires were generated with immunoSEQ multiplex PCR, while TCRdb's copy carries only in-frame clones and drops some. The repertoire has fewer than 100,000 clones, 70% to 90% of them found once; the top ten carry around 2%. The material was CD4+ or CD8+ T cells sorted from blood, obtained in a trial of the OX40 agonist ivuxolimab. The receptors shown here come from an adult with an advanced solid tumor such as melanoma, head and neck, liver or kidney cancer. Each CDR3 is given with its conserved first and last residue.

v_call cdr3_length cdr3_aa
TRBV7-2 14 CASSQGRNTETQYF
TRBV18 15 CASSDARGSYNEQFF
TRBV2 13 CASNTGEASPLHF
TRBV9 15 CASSVEDRQYNEQFF
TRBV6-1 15 CASSALAPLDTEAFF
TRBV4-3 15 CASSQAAGGTDTQYF
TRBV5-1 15 CASSLGVGSNEKLFF
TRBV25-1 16 CASSDYETGYPHEQYF
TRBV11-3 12 CASSLGRSEQFF
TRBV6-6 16 CASSPGQGARSSPLHF
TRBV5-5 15 CASSFTGDGNTEAFF
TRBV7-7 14 CASSPDWGDEKLFF
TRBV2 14 CASSDVTSYQPQHF
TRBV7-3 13 CASSPIGENEQFF
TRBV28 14 CASSPTGSAYEQYF
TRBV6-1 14 CASGLGFMNTEAFF
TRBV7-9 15 CASSLAGRWDTEAFF
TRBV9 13 CASSDGIGPEAFF
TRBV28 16 CATQGLRLVGNQPQHF
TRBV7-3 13 CASSLGRMETQYF
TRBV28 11 CATRALSPLHF
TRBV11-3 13 CASSLDSRGRKDF
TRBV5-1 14 CASSFGTAYNEQFF
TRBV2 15 CASSWTGGGDTEAFF